The source of this T cell receptor beta chain is a study of shared clonotypes between healthy human individuals. Notes on the study in general: Estimated richness values were generally larger in naive subsets than in memory subsets.

This clone was counted only a few times. Its cognate antigen is unknown. Germline CDR1 SGHNT, CDR2 YYREEE (reference sequence). V shed 3 bases and J shed 6 bases, with 12 bases lying between them. This CDR3 has 13 residues. TCRdb keeps only in-frame clones here, not all; method: immunoSEQ multiplex PCR. The table includes about 1.1 million clones, about four fifths detected once. The chain links TRBV5-4 to TRBJ1-2; tentatively, D is TRBD1 (5 bases). The sample comprised memory CD4+ T cells from PBMCs. Stated subset: CD45RA-negative fraction. The receptor was isolated from a young man in good health. Some clones in this sample may be carry-over from other donors' samples. The CDR3 region is CASSSPGPDGYTF. CDR3 DNA sequence: TGTGCCAGCAGCTCGCCGGGGCCCGATGGCTACACCTTC.